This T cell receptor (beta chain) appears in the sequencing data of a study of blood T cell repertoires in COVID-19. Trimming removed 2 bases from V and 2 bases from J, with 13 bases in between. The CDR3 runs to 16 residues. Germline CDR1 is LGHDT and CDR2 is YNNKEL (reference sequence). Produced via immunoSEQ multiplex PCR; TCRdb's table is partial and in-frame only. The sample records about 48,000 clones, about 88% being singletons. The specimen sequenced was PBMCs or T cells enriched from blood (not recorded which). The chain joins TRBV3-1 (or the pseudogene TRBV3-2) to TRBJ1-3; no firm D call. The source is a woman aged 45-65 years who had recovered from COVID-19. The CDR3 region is CASSQQGGSPGNTIYF. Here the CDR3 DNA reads TGTGCCAGCAGCCAACAAGGAGGGTCGCCTGGAAACACCATATATTTT.